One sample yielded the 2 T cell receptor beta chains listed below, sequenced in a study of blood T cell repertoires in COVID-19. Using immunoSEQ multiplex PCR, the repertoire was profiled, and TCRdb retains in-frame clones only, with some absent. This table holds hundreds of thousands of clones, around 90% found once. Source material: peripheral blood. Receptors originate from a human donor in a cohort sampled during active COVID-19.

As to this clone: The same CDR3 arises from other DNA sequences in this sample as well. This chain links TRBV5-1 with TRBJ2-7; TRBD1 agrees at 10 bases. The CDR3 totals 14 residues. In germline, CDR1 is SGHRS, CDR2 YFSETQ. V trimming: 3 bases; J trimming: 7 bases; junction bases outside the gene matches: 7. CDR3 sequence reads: CASSWGQGSGEQYF. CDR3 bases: TGCGCCAGCAGCTGGGGACAGGGGTCTGGGGAGCAGTACTTC.

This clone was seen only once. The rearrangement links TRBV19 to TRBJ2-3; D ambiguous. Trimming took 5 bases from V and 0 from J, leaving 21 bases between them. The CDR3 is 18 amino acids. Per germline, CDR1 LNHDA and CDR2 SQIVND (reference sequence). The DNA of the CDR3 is TGTGCCAGTAGTCCCCGAATAGCAGACCCCTCTAGCACAGATACGCAGTATTTT. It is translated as CASSPRIADPSSTDTQYF.